This T cell receptor (beta chain) emerged from a study of early T cells in non-severe SARS-CoV-2 infection. Study at large: Sequencing of unsorted whole blood was done on bulk RNA, leaving chains unpaired.

TCRdb reanalysed the 5' RACE reads using MiXCR and keeps one entry per CDR3 protein. Here the sample spans about 46,000 distinct CDR3 sequences, roughly 5.4% being singletons. V was pared by 0 bases and J by 0 bases, with 5 bases between. Germline V gene data show CDR1 as MGHRA and CDR2 as YSYEKL. The CDR3 runs to 15 residues. The specimen was whole blood, collected at baseline. This receptor was obtained from an adult who was a healthcare worker with PCR-confirmed SARS-CoV-2 infection or an uninfected control (not recorded which). The rearrangement joins TRBV4-1 to TRBJ2-2; D is unclear. CDR3 in amino acids: CASSQEAANTGELFF. DNA for the CDR3: TGCGCCAGCAGCCAAGAGGCAGCGAACACCGGGGAGCTGTTTTTT.